The 26 T cell receptor beta chains reported below all come from one sample, sequenced in a study of glioma-infiltrating T cells. TCR alpha and beta CDR3 regions were amplified from RNA using iRepertoire nested multiplex PCR. TCRdb independently ran MiXCR on the multiplex PCR reads; one entry per CDR3 protein. Of 300,000 to 450,000 distinct CDR3 sequences listed, roughly two fifths were seen once; the top ten hold about 12%. Sequencing was done on a sample of glioma tissue, nonneoplastic brain tissue, or PBMCs (not recorded which). The source is a human donor with low-grade glioma or glioblastoma, undergoing nonglioma brain surgery, or in good health (not recorded which).

The CDR3 protein is CASSPGQAGGNTIYF. DNA of the CDR3: TGTGCCAGCAGTCCCGGACAAGCGGGTGGAAACACCATATATTTT. This sequence joins TRBV12-3 or TRBV12-4 and TRBJ1-3; D is perhaps TRBD1 (5 bases). The V end lost 5 bases, the J end lost 3 bases, and 14 bases lay between the germline ends. CDR3 length: 15 amino acids.

This clonotype turned up a few times. This rearrangement joins TRBV4-2 to TRBJ2-3, with 7 bases lining up with TRBD2. V shed 5 bases and J 2 bases; nucleotides not matched to a gene: 7. The CDR3 contains 15 residues. CDR1 LGHNA and CDR2 YNFKEQ come from the germline V gene. The CDR3 is CASSLTSSITDTQYF. Here the CDR3 DNA reads TGTGCCAGCAGCTTGACTAGCTCCATCACAGATACGCAGTATTTT.

A few counts support this clonotype. The chain couples TRBV27 to TRBJ2-3; perhaps D is TRBD1 or TRBD2 (5 bases each). Trimming removed 5 bases at V and 4 bases at J, with 16 bases between. Germline CDR1 MNHEY, CDR2 SMNVEV (reference sequence). This CDR3 is built from 15 residues. The CDR3 protein is CASSVRDRSADTQYF. CDR3 coding DNA: TGTGCCAGCAGTGTACGGGACCGATCCGCAGATACGCAGTATTTT.

The chain couples TRBV29-1 to TRBJ2-1; D might be TRBD1 or TRBD2, each matching 5 bases. Germline CDR1 and CDR2: SQVTM and ANQGSEA. V was clipped by 5 bases and J by 6 bases, with 8 bases between them. CDR3 length: 11 residues. Here the CDR3 DNA reads TGCAGCGTTCTCGGGGCCAATGAGCAGTTCTTC. This sequence encodes CSVLGANEQFF.

The chain uses TRBV28 and TRBJ1-3; no clear D gene. The CDR3 covers 14 residues. Germline-derived CDR1 and CDR2 are MDHEN and SYDVKM. The germline V and J ends were trimmed by 7 bases and 2 bases, with 12 bases remaining between them. The CDR3 nucleotides read TGTGCCAGCACCCACCGGCGGGCTGGAAACACCATATATTTT. Protein product: CASTHRRAGNTIYF. The full variable domain, with the rest looked up from reference TRBV28 and TRBJ1-3, is DVKVTQSSRYLVKRTGEKVFLECVQDMDHENMFWYRQDPGLGLRLIYFSYDVKMKEKGDIPEGYSVSREKKERFSLILESASTNQTSMYLCASTHRRAGNTIYFGEGSWLTVV.

In its sample, this clonotype was seen many times. The CDR3 region is CASSYFGWNTEAFF. Written as DNA, the CDR3 is TGTGCCAGCAGTTACTTCGGTTGGAACACTGAAGCTTTCTTT. The chain recombines TRBV6-2 or TRBV6-3 with TRBJ1-1; D gene uncertain. CDR1 and CDR2 (germline): MNHEY, SVGEGT. The CDR3 loop spans 14 amino acids. Trimming took 1 base from V and 1 from J, leaving 7 bases between them.

This clonotype was detected many times. This chain uses TRBV27 with TRBJ2-1; D is unresolved. The V and J ends lost 2 bases and 4 bases respectively, with 6 bases between them. In germline, CDR1 is MNHEY, CDR2 SMNVEV (reference sequence). There are 13 residues in the CDR3. The CDR3 coding sequence is TGTGCCAGCAGTTTAAGTCGGTACAATGAGCAGTTCTTC. Protein product: CASSLSRYNEQFF.

Many counts were recorded for this clonotype. V gene TRBV6-1 combines with J gene TRBJ2-7, with 9 bases identical to TRBD1. J lost 3 bases, V lost 5 bases, and 8 bases had no gene match. The CDR3 has 15 residues. Germline V gives CDR1 MNHNS, CDR2 SASEGT. CDR3 protein: CASSPRSTGGYEQYF. The CDR3 bases are TGTGCCAGCAGTCCCCGATCGACAGGGGGCTACGAGCAGTACTTC.

V usage is TRBV5-4 and J usage is TRBJ2-7, with 10 bases aligning to TRBD2. From germline, CDR1 is SGHNT and CDR2 YYREEE (reference sequence). The CDR3 is made up of 16 amino acids. Losses at the gene ends were 4 bases for V and 3 bases for J; bases not matched to a gene: 10. The CDR3 protein is CASSPWLAGAVYEQYF. The CDR3 DNA follows: TGTGCCAGCAGCCCGTGGCTAGCGGGAGCCGTCTACGAGCAGTACTTC.

This clonotype was counted between two and nine times. This chain joins TRBV4-1 and TRBJ2-7; no clear D. CDR1 and CDR2 from the germline V gene are MGHRA and YSYEKL. The germline V and J ends were trimmed by 0 bases and 7 bases, with 7 bases remaining between them. This CDR3 is built from 12 residues. The chain's CDR3 is CASSQDYKEQYF. CDR3 DNA: TGCGCCAGCAGCCAAGACTATAAGGAGCAGTACTTC.

As concerns this clonotype: An end of the junction differs from the germline gene, which may be a read error. The chain carries TRBV4-2 and TRBJ2-1; perhaps TRBD2 as D (5 bases). CDR3 length equals 13 residues. Germline CDR1 and CDR2: LGHNA and YNFKEQ. CDR3 protein: CASSLGQRDEQSF. The CDR3, as DNA: TGTGCCAGCAGCTTAGGGCAGAGGGATGAGCAGTCCTTC.

This clonotype appeared a few times. The chain couples TRBV20-1 to TRBJ2-3; 8 nucleotides agree with TRBD2. V lost 5 bases, J lost 6 bases, and 22 bases stayed unmatched. Germline CDR1 DFQATT, CDR2 SNEGSKA (reference sequence). This CDR3 comprises 18 residues. This chain's CDR3 is CSARTSAGLARPLDTQYF. DNA for the CDR3: TGCAGTGCTCGTACATCCGCAGGACTAGCTCGACCCCTTGATACGCAGTATTTT.

The chain couples TRBV12-3 or TRBV12-4 to TRBJ1-1; possible D gene TRBD1, 6 bases. This CDR3 contains 19 residues. The V and J ends lost 1 base and 2 bases respectively, with 23 bases between them. CDR3 sequence: CASSLGLGGRVRGNTEAFF. As DNA, the CDR3 is TGTGCCAGCAGTTTAGGGCTCGGGGGGCGCGTACGAGGTAACACTGAAGCTTTCTTT.

This clonotype was seen ten or more times. This chain uses TRBV27 with TRBJ2-3; 8 positions match TRBD2. V shed 2 bases, J shed 0 bases, and the junction held 25 bases outside the gene matches. CDR3 size: 23 residues. CDR1 MNHEY and CDR2 SMNVEV come from the germline V gene (reference sequence). As DNA, the CDR3 is TGTGCCAGCAGTTTACGGCCCCGCGGGAGGACCACAATATACGATACTAGCACAGATACGCAGTATTTT. Translated: CASSLRPRGRTTIYDTSTDTQYF.

In this sample, this clonotype turned up many times. This rearrangement joins TRBV6-1 to TRBJ2-2; 8 bases map to TRBD2. Per the germline V gene, CDR1 is MNHNS and CDR2 is SASEGT. Trimming at V came to 5 bases and at J to 6 bases, leaving 8 bases not matched to a gene. The CDR3 is 15 amino acids. CDR3 nucleotides: TGTGCCAGCAGTTTCCGGACTAGCCCTCCCGGGGAGCTGTTTTTT. The encoded protein is CASSFRTSPPGELFF.

J is TRBJ2-1 and V is TRBV10-3, with 8 nucleotides matching TRBD1. This CDR3 region has 14 residues. Germline CDR1 ENHRY, CDR2 SYGVKD. The V segment lost 2 bases and the J segment 5 bases; nucleotides outside the gene matches: 2. In nucleotides, the CDR3 is TGTGCCATCAGTGAGGGACAGGGCGACAATGAGCAGTTCTTC. This encodes CAISEGQGDNEQFF.

This chain joins TRBV6-2 or TRBV6-3 and TRBJ2-7, with D tentatively TRBD1 (6 bases). Looked up from germline, CDR1 is MNHEY and CDR2 is SVGEGT. Trimming shortened V by 5 bases and J by 2 bases, and 13 bases separated the two germline ends. This CDR3 has 14 residues. The CDR3 DNA reads as TGTGCCAGCAGTCCGCAACAGGGAGCCTACGAGCAGTACTTC. It specifies CASSPQQGAYEQYF.

Notes on this clonotype: A much bigger clone sits one base away, suggesting this may be a read error. The CDR3 end shows no conserved phenylalanine or tryptophan, and so a read error is likely. V and J are TRBV4-2 and TRBJ1-1; tentative D call: TRBD1 (5 bases). Trimming left V 0 bases short and J 5 bases short, with 10 bases between. Germline V lookup: CDR1 LGHNA, CDR2 YNFKEQ. This CDR3 contains 14 residues. The CDR3 nucleotides are TGTGCCAGCAGCCAAGAGGGGGGTGGGACTGAAGCTTTCTCT. Its translation: CASSQEGGGTEAFS.

This sequence joins TRBV4-2 and TRBJ2-2; D ambiguous. The CDR3 has 15 residues. Trimming left V 0 bases short and J 0 bases short, with 5 bases between. Per the germline V gene, CDR1 is LGHNA and CDR2 is YNFKEQ. The CDR3 region has the DNA TGTGCCAGCAGCCAAGACAGGACGAACACCGGGGAGCTGTTTTTT. This encodes CASSQDRTNTGELFF.

This clonotype has only one observation. V gene TRBV11-2 combines with J gene TRBJ1-3, with 8 bases fitting TRBD1. The CDR3 sequence is 17 residues long. The junction had 8 bases not matched to a gene; V was cut back by 0 bases and J by 4 bases. Germline V gene sequence: CDR1 SGHAT, CDR2 FQNNGV. The CDR3 nucleotides are TGTGCCAGCAGCTTAGATCACCAGGGGGCAAGGGGAAACACCATATATTTT. Its translation: CASSLDHQGARGNTIYF.

In its sample, this clonotype was seen a few times. The chain couples TRBV2 to TRBJ1-2; D is ambiguous. V was shortened by 8 bases and J by 1 base, with 14 bases between the two germline ends. Germline lookup yields CDR1 SNHLY and CDR2 FYNNEI. CDR3 length: 14 amino acids. The CDR3 region has the DNA TGTGCCAGCTCGGAAGGGCGTCTTAACTATGGCTACACCTTC. Translated: CASSEGRLNYGYTF. The complete variable domain, with remaining parts taken from reference TRBV2 and TRBJ1-2, reads EPEVTQTPSHQVTQMGQEVILRCVPISNHLYFYWYRQILGQKVEFLVSFYNNEISEKSEIFDDQFSVERPDGSNFTLKIRSTKLEDSAMYFCASSEGRLNYGYTFGSGTRLTVV.

This clonotype was observed at least ten times. J is TRBJ2-7 and V is TRBV6-2 or TRBV6-3, with D possibly matching TRBD1 (6 bases). The V end was cut by 4 bases, the J end by 3 bases, with 13 bases between. Germline V gene sequence: CDR1 MNHEY, CDR2 SVGEGT. The CDR3 has 14 amino acids. This CDR3 is CASSSLTGSYEQYF. CDR3 DNA: TGTGCCAGCAGTTCTTTGACAGGCAGCTACGAGCAGTACTTC.

The chain combines TRBV28 with TRBJ2-7; D might be TRBD1 (6 bases). V dropped 7 bases and J dropped 3 bases, with 10 bases sitting between them. The CDR3 is made up of 12 amino acids. The germline V gene encodes CDR1 MDHEN and CDR2 SYDVKM. CDR3 DNA sequence: TGTGCCAGCAACAGGGTAGACTACGAGCAGTACTTC. Its protein is CASNRVDYEQYF.

This clonotype was recorded many times. The chain recombines TRBV6-2 or TRBV6-3 with TRBJ2-7, with D uncertain. Germline CDR1 and CDR2: MNHEY and SVGEGT. The CDR3 sequence is 14 residues long. Trimming removed 6 bases at V and 5 bases at J, with 17 bases between. The CDR3 protein is CASSRVFNPHEQYF. Here the CDR3 DNA reads TGTGCCAGCAGCCGGGTCTTCAACCCCCACGAGCAGTACTTC.

The chain has TRBV20-1 and TRBJ1-1, with D maybe TRBD1 (5 bases). Trimming pared 2 bases from V and 1 base from J, leaving 11 bases between. This CDR3 comprises 14 residues. CDR1 DFQATT and CDR2 SNEGSKA come from the germline V gene (reference sequence). This CDR3 is CSARSGHPNTEAFF. The DNA for the CDR3 is TGCAGTGCTAGATCGGGGCACCCGAACACTGAAGCTTTCTTT.

The chain combines TRBV25-1 with TRBJ1-1; perhaps TRBD1 as D (5 bases). Trimming took off 4 bases at V and 4 bases at J, with 13 bases between the two ends. CDR3 length equals 14 residues. The germline gives CDR1 MGHDK, CDR2 SYGVNS. CDR3 DNA sequence: TGTGCCAGCAGTGCCCAGTGGGGGGGCACTGAAGCTTTCTTT. The encoded protein is CASSAQWGGTEAFF.